These 15 T cell receptor beta chains share one sample of origin, sequenced in a study of shared clonotypes between healthy human individuals. The repertoire was sequenced with immunoSEQ multiplex PCR; TCRdb's copy has only in-frame clones and lacks some. The data contain roughly 490,000 clones, 70% to 85% of them seen just once; the ten biggest clones take up less than 15%. Material for sequencing was PBMCs. The receptors come from a woman between 40 and 55 years old in good health. Some clones in this sample may be carry-over from other donors' samples.

This clone was seen only a few times. This chain joins TRBV5-1 and TRBJ2-7; 11 bases map to TRBD2. CDR3 length: 14 amino acids. The ends lost 0 bases at V and 4 bases at J; junction bases unmatched: 0. Germline CDR1 reads SGHRS; CDR2 reads YFSETQ. The CDR3 DNA reads TGCGCCAGCAGCTTGGGGACTAGCGGGTACGAGCAGTACTTC. Its protein is CASSLGTSGYEQYF.

With respect to this clone: Other DNA sequences from this sample encode an identical CDR3 as well. This chain links TRBV5-1 with TRBJ1-4; the D is unclear. The CDR3 has 15 amino acids. The germline V and J ends were trimmed by 0 bases and 2 bases, with 8 bases remaining between them. The germline gives CDR1 SGHRS, CDR2 YFSETQ. The CDR3 here is CASSLAPGTNEKLFF. The DNA of the CDR3 is TGCGCCAGCAGCTTGGCTCCCGGTACTAATGAAAAACTGTTTTTT. The whole variable domain, filled in from reference TRBV5-1 and TRBJ1-4, reads KAGVTQTPRYLIKTRGQQVTLSCSPISGHRSVSWYQQTPGQGLQFLFEYFSETQRNKGNFPGRFSGRQFSNSRSEMNVSTLELGDSALYLCASSLAPGTNEKLFFGSGTQLSVL.

The chain recombines TRBV30 with TRBJ1-4, with D perhaps TRBD1 (5 bases). From germline, CDR1 is GTSNPN and CDR2 SVGIG (reference sequence). The CDR3 sequence is 14 residues long. Trimming removed 2 bases at V and 4 bases at J, with 11 bases between. The CDR3 sequence is CAWSRRQNNEKLFF. The CDR3 bases are TGTGCCTGGAGTAGGAGACAGAATAATGAAAAACTGTTTTTT.

This sequence joins TRBV6-1 and TRBJ1-2; 9 nucleotides align to TRBD1. After removal of 4 bases from V and 7 bases from J, the junction contained 16 bases not matched to a gene. The CDR3 loop spans 17 amino acids. In germline, CDR1 is MNHNS, CDR2 SASEGT. CDR3 sequence reads: CASSVPTGGGLSTGYTF. CDR3 nucleotide sequence: TGTGCCAGCAGTGTCCCAACAGGGGGCGGTCTGTCCACTGGCTACACCTTC.

The chain is built from TRBV7-3 and TRBJ2-1; D gene uncertain. Germline loops: CDR1 SGHTA, CDR2 FQGTGA. CDR3 length: 14 residues. V lost 4 bases to trimming and J lost 7 bases, with 14 bases between them. CDR3 DNA: TGTGCCAGCAGCTCCCCCTGGGTAGGTAATGAGCAGTTCTTC. Translating gives CASSSPWVGNEQFF.

The rearrangement uses TRBV2 and TRBJ1-2, with a tentative D call TRBD1 (6 bases). The CDR3 loop spans 15 amino acids. The germline V gene encodes CDR1 SNHLY and CDR2 FYNNEI. Trimming removed 8 bases at V and 1 base at J, with 17 bases between. DNA for the CDR3: TGTGCCAGCCGGGACAAGGGGGAATTTAACTATGGCTACACCTTC. It is translated as CASRDKGEFNYGYTF.

This clone occurred once. This sequence is one base from a far larger clone and is likely a read error. This sequence joins TRBV14 and TRBJ2-1; no clear D gene. CDR1 is SGHDN, CDR2 FVKESK, per germline. The CDR3 covers 12 residues. DNA of the CDR3: TGTGCCAGCAACCAATTAGTAAATGAGCAGTTCTTC. Its translation is CASNQLVNEQFF.

The chain carries TRBV4-3 and TRBJ2-7; tentative D call: TRBD2 (6 bases). V was cut by 1 base and J by 0 bases, with 10 bases left in between. Germline lookup yields CDR1 LGHNA and CDR2 YSLEER. CDR3 length: 15 residues. The CDR3 here is CASSQAISGSYEQYF. Written as DNA, the CDR3 is TGCGCCAGCAGCCAAGCAATTAGCGGCTCCTACGAGCAGTACTTC.

The rearrangement links TRBV7-8 to TRBJ1-3; D remains ambiguous. Germline V lookup: CDR1 SGHVS, CDR2 FQNEAQ. The CDR3 is made up of 15 amino acids. The V end lost 3 bases, the J end lost 4 bases, and 13 bases lay between the germline ends. The CDR3 reads CASSFRPRGGNTIYF. In nucleotides, the CDR3 is TGTGCCAGCAGCTTCAGACCCCGCGGAGGAAACACCATATATTTT.

This rearrangement joins TRBV28 to TRBJ1-5; maybe TRBD1 (6 bases). Germline values: CDR1 MDHEN, CDR2 SYDVKM. Trimming left V 9 bases short and J 0 bases short, with 18 bases between. The CDR3 totals 16 residues. CDR3 DNA sequence: TGTGCCAGGGAACTAAAGGACAGTTATAGCAATCAGCCCCAGCATTTT. Its protein is CARELKDSYSNQPQHF. The full variable domain, with the rest looked up from reference TRBV28 and TRBJ1-5, is DVKVTQSSRYLVKRTGEKVFLECVQDMDHENMFWYRQDPGLGLRLIYFSYDVKMKEKGDIPEGYSVSREKKERFSLILESASTNQTSMYLCARELKDSYSNQPQHFGDGTRLSIL.

This rearrangement joins TRBV19 to TRBJ2-1; D not certain. The germline V and J ends were trimmed by 3 bases and 9 bases, with 18 bases remaining between them. The length of the CDR3 is 15 residues. Per germline, CDR1 LNHDA and CDR2 SQIVND (reference sequence). The DNA of the CDR3 is TGTGCCAGTAGTATTTGGTACCGCCGAGGTGTTGAGCAGTTCTTC. Protein sequence: CASSIWYRRGVEQFF. The full variable domain, its missing parts supplied by reference TRBV19 and TRBJ2-1, is DGGITQSPKYLFRKEGQNVTLSCEQNLNHDAMYWYRQDPGQGLRLIYYSQIVNDFQKGDIAEGYSVSREKKESFPLTVTSAQKNPTAFYLCASSIWYRRGVEQFFGPGTRLTVL.

V and J are TRBV19 and TRBJ2-3, with D maybe TRBD1 (6 bases). The CDR3 contains 14 residues. V was cut by 6 bases and J by 0 bases, with 10 bases left in between. Germline CDR1 and CDR2: LNHDA and SQIVND (reference sequence). In nucleotides, the CDR3 is TGTGCCAGTAGCCAAGGACAGAGCACAGATACGCAGTATTTT. Protein sequence: CASSQGQSTDTQYF.

V and J are TRBV28 and TRBJ2-6, with 7 bases matching TRBD1. CDR1 MDHEN and CDR2 SYDVKM come from the germline V gene. Trimming cost V 5 bases and J 0 bases; bases outside gene matches: 7. This CDR3 comprises 17 residues. In DNA, the CDR3 is TGTGCCAGCAGTCCCGCCGGACAGGACTCTGGGGCCAACGTCCTGACTTTC. Protein sequence: CASSPAGQDSGANVLTF.

This clone has just one count. The chain employs TRBV5-1 and TRBJ2-7; TRBD2 matches 13 bases. CDR1 and CDR2 (germline): SGHRS, YFSETQ. With V trimmed by 4 bases and J by 7 bases, 5 bases remained unmatched. The CDR3 extends over 14 amino acids. In DNA, the CDR3 is TGCGCCAGCAGCGGGGGACTAGCGGGAAGGGAGCAGTACTTC. Translated, it gives CASSGGLAGREQYF.

The gene calls are TRBV7-8 and TRBJ2-1; tentatively, D is TRBD2 (5 bases). V lost 7 bases and J lost 7, with 20 bases in between. CDR3 length: 15 amino acids. Germline V gene lookup returns CDR1 SGHVS and CDR2 FQNEAQ. The CDR3 sequence: CASTVGSSPGNEQFF. Here the CDR3 DNA reads TGTGCCAGCACTGTGGGGAGTTCTCCCGGGAATGAGCAGTTCTTC.